One T cell receptor (beta chain) is described in this entry. This entry comes from a study of OX40 agonist ivuxolimab in advanced cancers. Study in general: Of mixed ages from about 20 to 80 and averaging about 60 years, the group was around 78% male.

The assay was immunoSEQ multiplex PCR, and TCRdb's table has in-frame clones only and misses some. The sample shows about 60,000 clones, about nine tenths of them seen only once. Germline V gene lookup returns CDR1 SGHTA and CDR2 FQGNSA. CDR3 length: 17 residues. The J segment lost 6 bases and the V segment lost 1 base, leaving 5 bases of the junction unmatched. This receptor was identified in an adult with an advanced solid tumor such as melanoma, head and neck, liver or kidney cancer. The chain recombines TRBV7-2 with TRBJ2-1; 14 nucleotides align to TRBD2. Sequences were derived from CD4+ or CD8+ T cells sorted from blood, sampled in a trial of the OX40 agonist ivuxolimab. This CDR3 reads CASSLGLAGGPTNEQFF. CDR3 sequence (DNA): TGTGCCAGCAGCTTAGGACTAGCGGGAGGGCCCACCAATGAGCAGTTCTTC.